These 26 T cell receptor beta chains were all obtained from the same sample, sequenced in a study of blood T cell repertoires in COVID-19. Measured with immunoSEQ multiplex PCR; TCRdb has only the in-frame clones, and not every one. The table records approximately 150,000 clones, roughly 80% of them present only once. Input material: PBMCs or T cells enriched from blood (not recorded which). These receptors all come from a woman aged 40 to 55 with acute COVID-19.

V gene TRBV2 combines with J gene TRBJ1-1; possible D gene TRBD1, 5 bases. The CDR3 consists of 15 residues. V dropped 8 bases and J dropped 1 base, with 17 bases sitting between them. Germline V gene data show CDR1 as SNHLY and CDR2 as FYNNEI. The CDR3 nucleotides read TGTGCCAGCGGGCGGGGGGTAAACAGGAACACTGAAGCTTTCTTT. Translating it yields CASGRGVNRNTEAFF.

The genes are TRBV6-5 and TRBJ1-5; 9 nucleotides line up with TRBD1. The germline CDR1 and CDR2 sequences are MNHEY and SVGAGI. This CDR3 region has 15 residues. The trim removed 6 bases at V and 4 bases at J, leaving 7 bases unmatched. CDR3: CASREDRGGNQPQHF. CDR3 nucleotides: TGTGCCAGCAGGGAGGACAGGGGTGGTAATCAGCCCCAGCATTTT.

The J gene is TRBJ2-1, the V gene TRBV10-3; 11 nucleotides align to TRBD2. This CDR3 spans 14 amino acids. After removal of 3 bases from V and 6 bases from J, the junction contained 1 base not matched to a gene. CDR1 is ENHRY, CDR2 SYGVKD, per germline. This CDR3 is CAISELAGVNEQFF. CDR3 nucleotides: TGTGCCATCAGTGAACTAGCGGGAGTCAATGAGCAGTTCTTC.

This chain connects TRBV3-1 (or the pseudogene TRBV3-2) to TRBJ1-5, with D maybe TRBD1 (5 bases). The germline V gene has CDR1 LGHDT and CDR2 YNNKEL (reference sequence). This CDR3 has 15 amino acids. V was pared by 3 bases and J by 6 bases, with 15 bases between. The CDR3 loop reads CASSQFQGEGQPQHF. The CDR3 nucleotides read TGTGCCAGCAGCCAGTTCCAAGGGGAAGGTCAGCCCCAGCATTTT.

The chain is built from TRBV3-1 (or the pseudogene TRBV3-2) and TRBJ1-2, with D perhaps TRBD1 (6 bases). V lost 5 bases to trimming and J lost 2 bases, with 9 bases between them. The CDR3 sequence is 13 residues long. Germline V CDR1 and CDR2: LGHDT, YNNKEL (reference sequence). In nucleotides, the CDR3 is TGTGCCAGCAGCAATACAGGGAACTATGGCTACACCTTC. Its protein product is CASSNTGNYGYTF.

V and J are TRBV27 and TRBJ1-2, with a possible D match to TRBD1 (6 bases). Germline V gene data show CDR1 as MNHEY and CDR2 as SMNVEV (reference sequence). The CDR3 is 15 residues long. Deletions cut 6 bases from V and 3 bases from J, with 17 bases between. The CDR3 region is CASSLTGSSDYGYTF. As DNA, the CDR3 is TGTGCCAGCAGCTTAACAGGGAGTTCGGACTATGGCTACACCTTC.

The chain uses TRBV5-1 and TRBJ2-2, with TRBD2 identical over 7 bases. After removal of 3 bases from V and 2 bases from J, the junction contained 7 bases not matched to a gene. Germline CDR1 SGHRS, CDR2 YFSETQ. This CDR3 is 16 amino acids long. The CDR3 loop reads CASSSAAGLNTGELFF. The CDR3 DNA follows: TGCGCCAGCAGCTCTGCGGCGGGACTAAACACCGGGGAGCTGTTTTTT.

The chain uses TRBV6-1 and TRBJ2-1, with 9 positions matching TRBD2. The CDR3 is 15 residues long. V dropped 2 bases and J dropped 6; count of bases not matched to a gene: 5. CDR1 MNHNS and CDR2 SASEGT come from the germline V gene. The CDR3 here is CASSELAGVRNEQFF. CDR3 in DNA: TGTGCCAGCAGTGAATTAGCGGGAGTCCGCAATGAGCAGTTCTTC.

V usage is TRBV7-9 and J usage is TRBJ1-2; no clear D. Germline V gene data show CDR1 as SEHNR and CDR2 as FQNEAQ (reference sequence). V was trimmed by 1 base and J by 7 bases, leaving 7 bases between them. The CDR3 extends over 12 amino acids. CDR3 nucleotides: TGTGCCAGCAGCTTAGTTACGGGTGGCTACACCTTC. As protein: CASSLVTGGYTF.

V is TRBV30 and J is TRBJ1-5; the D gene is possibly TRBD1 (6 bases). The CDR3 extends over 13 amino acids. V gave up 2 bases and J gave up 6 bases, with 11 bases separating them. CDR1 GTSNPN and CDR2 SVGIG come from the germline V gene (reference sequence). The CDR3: CAWSPGDLQPQHF. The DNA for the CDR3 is TGTGCCTGGAGTCCAGGGGATCTTCAGCCCCAGCATTTT. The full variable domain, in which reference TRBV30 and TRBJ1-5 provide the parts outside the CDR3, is SQTIHQWPATLVQPVGSPLSLECTVEGTSNPNLYWYRQAAGRGLQLLFYSVGIGQISSEVPQNLSASRPQDRQFILSSKKLLLSDSGFYLCAWSPGDLQPQHFGDGTRLSIL.

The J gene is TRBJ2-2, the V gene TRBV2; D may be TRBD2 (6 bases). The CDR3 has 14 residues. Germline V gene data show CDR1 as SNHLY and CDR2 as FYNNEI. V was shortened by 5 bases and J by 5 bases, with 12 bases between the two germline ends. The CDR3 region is CASSWRERTGELFF. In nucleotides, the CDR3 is TGTGCCAGCAGTTGGAGGGAGAGGACCGGGGAGCTGTTTTTT.

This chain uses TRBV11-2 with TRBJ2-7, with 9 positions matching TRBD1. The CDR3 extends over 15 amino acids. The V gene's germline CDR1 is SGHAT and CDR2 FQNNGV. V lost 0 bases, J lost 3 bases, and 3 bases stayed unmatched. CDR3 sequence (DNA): TGTGCCAGCAGCTTAGAAACAGGGGGCCTCTACGAGCAGTACTTC. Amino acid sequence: CASSLETGGLYEQYF.

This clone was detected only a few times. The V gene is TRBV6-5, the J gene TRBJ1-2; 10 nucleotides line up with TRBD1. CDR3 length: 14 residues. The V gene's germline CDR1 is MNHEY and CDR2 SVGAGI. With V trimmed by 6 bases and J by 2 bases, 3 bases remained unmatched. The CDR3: CASRPTGGNYGYTF. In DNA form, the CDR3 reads TGTGCCAGCAGGCCGACAGGGGGCAACTATGGCTACACCTTC.

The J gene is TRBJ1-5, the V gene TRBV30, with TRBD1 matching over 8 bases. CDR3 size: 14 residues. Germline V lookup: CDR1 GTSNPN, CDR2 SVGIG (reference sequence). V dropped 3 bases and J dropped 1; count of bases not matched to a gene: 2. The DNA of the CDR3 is TGTGCCTGGAGCCAGGGGGCAAGCAATCAGCCCCAGCATTTT. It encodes CAWSQGASNQPQHF.

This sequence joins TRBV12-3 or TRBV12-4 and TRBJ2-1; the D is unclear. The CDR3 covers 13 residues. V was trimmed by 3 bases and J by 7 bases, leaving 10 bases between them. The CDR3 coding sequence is TGTGCCAGCAGTTTGGAGCCCTCTAATGAGCAGTTCTTC. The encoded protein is CASSLEPSNEQFF.

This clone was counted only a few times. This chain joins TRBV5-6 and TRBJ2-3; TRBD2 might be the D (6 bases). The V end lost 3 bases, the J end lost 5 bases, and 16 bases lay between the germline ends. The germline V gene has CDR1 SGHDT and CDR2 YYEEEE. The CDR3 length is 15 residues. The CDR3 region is CASSWGGGSKDTQYF. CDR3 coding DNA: TGTGCCAGCAGCTGGGGAGGAGGGAGTAAAGATACGCAGTATTTT.

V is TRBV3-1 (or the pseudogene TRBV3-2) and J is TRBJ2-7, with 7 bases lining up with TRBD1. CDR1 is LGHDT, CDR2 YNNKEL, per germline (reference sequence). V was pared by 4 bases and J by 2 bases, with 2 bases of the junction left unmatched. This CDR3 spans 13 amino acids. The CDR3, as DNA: TGTGCCAGCAGCCTCGGGACAGCCTACGAGCAGTACTTC. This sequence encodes CASSLGTAYEQYF.

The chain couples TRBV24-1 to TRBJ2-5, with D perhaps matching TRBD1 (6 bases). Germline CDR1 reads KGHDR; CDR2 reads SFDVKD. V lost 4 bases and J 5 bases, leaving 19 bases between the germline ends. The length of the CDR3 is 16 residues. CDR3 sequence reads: CATSDNIRGFAETQYF. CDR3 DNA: TGTGCCACCAGTGACAACATCAGGGGTTTCGCTGAGACCCAGTACTTC.

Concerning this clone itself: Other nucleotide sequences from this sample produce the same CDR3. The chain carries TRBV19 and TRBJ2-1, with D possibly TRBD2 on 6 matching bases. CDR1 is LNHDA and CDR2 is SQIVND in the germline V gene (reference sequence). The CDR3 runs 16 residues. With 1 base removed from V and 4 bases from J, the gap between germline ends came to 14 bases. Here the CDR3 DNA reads TGTGCCAGTAGTATAGGTGGGACTTCGGGATACAATGAGCAGTTCTTC. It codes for CASSIGGTSGYNEQFF.

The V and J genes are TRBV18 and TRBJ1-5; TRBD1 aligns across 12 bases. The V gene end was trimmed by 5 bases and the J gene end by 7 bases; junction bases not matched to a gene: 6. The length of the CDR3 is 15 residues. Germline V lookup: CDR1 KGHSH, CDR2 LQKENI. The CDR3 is CASSSGQGAMQPQHF. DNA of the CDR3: TGTGCCAGCTCATCGGGACAGGGGGCAATGCAGCCCCAGCATTTT.

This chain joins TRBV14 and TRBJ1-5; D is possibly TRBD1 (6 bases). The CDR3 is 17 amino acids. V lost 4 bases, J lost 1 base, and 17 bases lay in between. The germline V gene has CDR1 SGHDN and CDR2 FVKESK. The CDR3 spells CASSRFQRGASNQPQHF. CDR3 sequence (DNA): TGTGCCAGCAGCCGATTCCAGCGGGGGGCAAGCAATCAGCCCCAGCATTTT. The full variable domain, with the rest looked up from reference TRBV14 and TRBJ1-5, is EAGVTQFPSHSVIEKGQTVTLRCDPISGHDNLYWYRRVMGKEIKFLLHFVKESKQDESGMPNNRFLAERTGGTYSTLKVQPAELEDSGVYFCASSRFQRGASNQPQHFGDGTRLSIL.

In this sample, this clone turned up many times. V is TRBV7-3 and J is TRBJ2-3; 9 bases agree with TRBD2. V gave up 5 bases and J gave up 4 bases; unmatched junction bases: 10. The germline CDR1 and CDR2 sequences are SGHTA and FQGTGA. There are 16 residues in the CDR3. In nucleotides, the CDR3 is TGTGCCAGCAGCCTCCGGGGCGGGAGGGCCCCAGATACGCAGTATTTT. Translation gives CASSLRGGRAPDTQYF.

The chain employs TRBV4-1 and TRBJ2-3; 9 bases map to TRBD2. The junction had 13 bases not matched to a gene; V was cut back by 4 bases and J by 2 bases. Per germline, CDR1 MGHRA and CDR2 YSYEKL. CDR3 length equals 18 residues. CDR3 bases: TGCGCCAGCAGCCGGATGGTCAGTAGCGGGAGCCCCACAGATACGCAGTATTTT. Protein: CASSRMVSSGSPTDTQYF.

The CDR3 nucleotides read TGTGCCAGCAGCCTAGGGAGCAGCTTTTACACTGAAGCTTTCTTT. Residues: CASSLGSSFYTEAFF. This chain links TRBV7-8 with TRBJ1-1, with no clear D. From germline, CDR1 is SGHVS and CDR2 FQNEAQ. CDR3 size: 15 residues. The V gene lost 5 bases and the J gene lost 3 bases, with 16 bases spanning the gap.

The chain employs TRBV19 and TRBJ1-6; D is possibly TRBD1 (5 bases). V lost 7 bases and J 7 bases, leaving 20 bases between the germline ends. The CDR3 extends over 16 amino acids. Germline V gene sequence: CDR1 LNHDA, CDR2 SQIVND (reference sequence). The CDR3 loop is CASTQEAQDPNSPLHF. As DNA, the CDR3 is TGTGCCAGTACCCAAGAGGCACAGGATCCAAATTCACCCCTCCACTTT.

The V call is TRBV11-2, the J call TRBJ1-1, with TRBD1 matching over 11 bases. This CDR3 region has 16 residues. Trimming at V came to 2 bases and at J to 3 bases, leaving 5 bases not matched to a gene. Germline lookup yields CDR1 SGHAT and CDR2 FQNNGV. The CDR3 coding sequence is TGTGCCAGCAGCTTAAGGGACAGGGGGAGTCACACTGAAGCTTTCTTT. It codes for CASSLRDRGSHTEAFF.